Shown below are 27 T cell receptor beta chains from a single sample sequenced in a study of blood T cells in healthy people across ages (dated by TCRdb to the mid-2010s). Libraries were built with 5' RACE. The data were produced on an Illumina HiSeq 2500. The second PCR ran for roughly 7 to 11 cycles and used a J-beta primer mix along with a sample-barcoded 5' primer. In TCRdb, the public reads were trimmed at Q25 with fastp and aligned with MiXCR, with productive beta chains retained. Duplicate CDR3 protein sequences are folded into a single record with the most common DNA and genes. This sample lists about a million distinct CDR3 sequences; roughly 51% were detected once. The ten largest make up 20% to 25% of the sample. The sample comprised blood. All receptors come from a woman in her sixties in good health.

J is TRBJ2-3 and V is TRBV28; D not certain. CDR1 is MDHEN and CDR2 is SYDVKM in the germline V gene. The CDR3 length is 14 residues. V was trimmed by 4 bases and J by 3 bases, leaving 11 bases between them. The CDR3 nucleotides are TGTGCCAGCAGTTCCGAGGCCGGGACAGATACGCAGTATTTT. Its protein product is CASSSEAGTDTQYF.

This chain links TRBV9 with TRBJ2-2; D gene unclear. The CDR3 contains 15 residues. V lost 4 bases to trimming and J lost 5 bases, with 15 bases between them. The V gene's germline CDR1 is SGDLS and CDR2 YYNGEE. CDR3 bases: TGTGCCAGCAGCATATTGTCAGACACTACCGGGGAGCTGTTTTTT. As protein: CASSILSDTTGELFF.

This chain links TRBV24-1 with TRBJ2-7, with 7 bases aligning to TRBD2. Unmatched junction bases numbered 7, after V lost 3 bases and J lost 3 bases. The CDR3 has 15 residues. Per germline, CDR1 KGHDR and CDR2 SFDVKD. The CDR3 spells CATSDPASGVYEQYF. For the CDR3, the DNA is TGTGCCACCAGTGATCCAGCTAGCGGCGTCTACGAGCAGTACTTC.

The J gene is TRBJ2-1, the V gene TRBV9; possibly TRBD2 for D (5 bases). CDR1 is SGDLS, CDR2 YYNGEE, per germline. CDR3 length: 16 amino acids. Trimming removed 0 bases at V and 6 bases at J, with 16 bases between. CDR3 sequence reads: CASSVVGVARRNEQFF. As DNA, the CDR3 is TGTGCCAGCAGCGTAGTGGGCGTAGCGAGGCGCAATGAGCAGTTCTTC.

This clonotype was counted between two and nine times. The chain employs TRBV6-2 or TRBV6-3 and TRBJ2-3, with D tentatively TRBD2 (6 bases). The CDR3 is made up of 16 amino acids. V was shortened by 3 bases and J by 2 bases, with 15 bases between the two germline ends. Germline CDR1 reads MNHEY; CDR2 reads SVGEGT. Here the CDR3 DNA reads TGTGCCAGCAGTTATTCGGGGGACCGGGACACAGATACGCAGTATTTT. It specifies CASSYSGDRDTDTQYF.

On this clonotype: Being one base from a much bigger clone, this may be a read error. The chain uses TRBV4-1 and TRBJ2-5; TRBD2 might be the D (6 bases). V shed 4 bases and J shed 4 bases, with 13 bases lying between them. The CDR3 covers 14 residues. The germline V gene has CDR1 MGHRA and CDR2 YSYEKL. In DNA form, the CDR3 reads TGCGCCAGCAGCCGAGTTGGGGGGAGAGAGACCCAGTACTTC. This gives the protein CASSRVGGRETQYF.

CDR3: CASSKVEGRRQGLLVRTQYF. The CDR3 DNA is TGTGCCAGCAGCAAAGTTGAGGGACGGAGACAGGGGCTTCTGGTCCGGACCCAGTACTTC. The chain has TRBV21-1 and TRBJ2-5; the DNA was not compared with TRBD1, the D call given in the table. TRBV21-1 is a recognized pseudogene. This CDR3 spans 20 amino acids.

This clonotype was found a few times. The CDR3 coding sequence is TGTGCCAGCAGCCAACCACGTTATAGACAAGGGATTACGAATGAGCAGTTCTTC. Protein product: CASSQPRYRQGITNEQFF. The chain couples TRBV3-1 to TRBJ2-1; D remains unclear. CDR3 length: 18 residues. V was cut by 2 bases and J by 7 bases, with 24 bases left in between. The germline CDR1 and CDR2 sequences are LGHDT and YNNKEL (reference sequence).

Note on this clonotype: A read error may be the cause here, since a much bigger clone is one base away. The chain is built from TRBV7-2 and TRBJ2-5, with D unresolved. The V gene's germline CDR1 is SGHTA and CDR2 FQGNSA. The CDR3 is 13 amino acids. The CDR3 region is CASGMLRQETRYF. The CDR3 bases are TGTGCCAGCGGAATGTTAAGGCAGGAGACCCGGTACTTC.

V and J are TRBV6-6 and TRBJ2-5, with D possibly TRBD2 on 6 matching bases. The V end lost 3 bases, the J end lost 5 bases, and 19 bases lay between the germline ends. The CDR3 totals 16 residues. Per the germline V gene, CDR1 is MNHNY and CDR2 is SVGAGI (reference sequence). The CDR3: CASSYDRRLVDETQYF. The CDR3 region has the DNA TGTGCCAGCAGTTATGATCGGAGACTAGTTGATGAGACCCAGTACTTC.

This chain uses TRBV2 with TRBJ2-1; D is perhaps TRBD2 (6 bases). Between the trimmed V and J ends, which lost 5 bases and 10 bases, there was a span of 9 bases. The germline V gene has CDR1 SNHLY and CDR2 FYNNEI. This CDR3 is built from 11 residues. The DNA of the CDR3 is TGTGCCAGCAGTTGGGGGGAAGAGCAGTTCTTC. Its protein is CASSWGEEQFF.

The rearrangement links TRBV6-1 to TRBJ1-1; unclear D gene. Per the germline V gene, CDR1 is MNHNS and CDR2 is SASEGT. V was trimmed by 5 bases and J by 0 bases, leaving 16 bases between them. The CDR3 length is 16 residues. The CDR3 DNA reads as TGTGCCAGCAGTCGAAACGCGGTGGCAGTGAACACTGAAGCTTTCTTT. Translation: CASSRNAVAVNTEAFF.

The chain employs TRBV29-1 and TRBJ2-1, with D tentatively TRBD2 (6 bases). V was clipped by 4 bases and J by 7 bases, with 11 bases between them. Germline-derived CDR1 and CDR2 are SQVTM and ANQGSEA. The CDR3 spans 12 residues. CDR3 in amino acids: CSVGRGLNEQFF. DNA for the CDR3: TGCAGCGTTGGAAGGGGACTTAATGAGCAGTTCTTC.

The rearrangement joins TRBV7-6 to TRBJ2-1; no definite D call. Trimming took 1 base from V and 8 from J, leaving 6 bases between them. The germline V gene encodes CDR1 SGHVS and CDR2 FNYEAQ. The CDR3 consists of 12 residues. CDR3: CASSLVPDEQFF. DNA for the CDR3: TGTGCCAGCAGCTTAGTGCCGGATGAGCAGTTCTTC.

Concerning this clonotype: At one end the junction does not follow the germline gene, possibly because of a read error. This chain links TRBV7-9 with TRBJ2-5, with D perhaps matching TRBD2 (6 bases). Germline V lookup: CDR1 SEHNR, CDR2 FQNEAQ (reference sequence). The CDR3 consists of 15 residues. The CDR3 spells CASSVARSGQETQYF. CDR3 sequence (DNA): TGTGCCAGCAGCGTAGCTCGCAGCGGGCAAGAGACCCAGTACTTC.

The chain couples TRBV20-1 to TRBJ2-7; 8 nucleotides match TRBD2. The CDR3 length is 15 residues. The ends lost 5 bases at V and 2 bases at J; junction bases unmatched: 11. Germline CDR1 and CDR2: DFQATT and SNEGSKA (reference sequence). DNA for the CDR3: TGCAGTGCTCCCAAGGAACTAGCGGCCCCCTACGAGCAGTACTTC. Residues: CSAPKELAAPYEQYF.

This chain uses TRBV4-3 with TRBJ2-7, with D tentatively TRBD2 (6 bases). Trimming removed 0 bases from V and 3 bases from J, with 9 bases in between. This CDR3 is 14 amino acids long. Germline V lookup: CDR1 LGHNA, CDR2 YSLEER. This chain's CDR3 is CASSQERRGYEQYF. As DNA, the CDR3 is TGCGCCAGCAGCCAAGAGAGGCGGGGCTACGAGCAGTACTTC.

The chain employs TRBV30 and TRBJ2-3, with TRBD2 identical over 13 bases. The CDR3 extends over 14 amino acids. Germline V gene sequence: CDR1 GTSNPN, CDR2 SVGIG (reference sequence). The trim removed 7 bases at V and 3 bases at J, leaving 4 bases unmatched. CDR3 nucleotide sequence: TGTGCCTCCAAGACTAGCGGGAGGACAGATACGCAGTATTTT. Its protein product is CASKTSGRTDTQYF.

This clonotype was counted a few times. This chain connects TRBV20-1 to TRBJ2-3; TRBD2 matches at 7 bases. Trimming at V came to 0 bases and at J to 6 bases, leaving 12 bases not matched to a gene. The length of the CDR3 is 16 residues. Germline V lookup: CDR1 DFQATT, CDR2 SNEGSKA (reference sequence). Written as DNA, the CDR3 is TGCAGTGCTAGAGATTTCATCGCGGGAGTGGGGGATACGCAGTATTTT. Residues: CSARDFIAGVGDTQYF.

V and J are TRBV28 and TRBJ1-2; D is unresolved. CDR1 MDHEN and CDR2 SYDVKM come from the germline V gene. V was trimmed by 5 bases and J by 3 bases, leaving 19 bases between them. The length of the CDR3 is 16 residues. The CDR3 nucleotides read TGTGCCAGCAGTAAATCGGGTAGGGAGTATTACTATGGCTACACCTTC. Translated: CASSKSGREYYYGYTF.

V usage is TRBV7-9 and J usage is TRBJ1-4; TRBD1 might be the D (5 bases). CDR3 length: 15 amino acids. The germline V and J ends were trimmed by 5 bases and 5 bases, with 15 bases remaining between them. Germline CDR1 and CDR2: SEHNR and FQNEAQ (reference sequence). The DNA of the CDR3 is TGTGCCAGCAGCCTCACAGGTTTTCGAAATGAAAAACTGTTTTTT. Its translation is CASSLTGFRNEKLFF.

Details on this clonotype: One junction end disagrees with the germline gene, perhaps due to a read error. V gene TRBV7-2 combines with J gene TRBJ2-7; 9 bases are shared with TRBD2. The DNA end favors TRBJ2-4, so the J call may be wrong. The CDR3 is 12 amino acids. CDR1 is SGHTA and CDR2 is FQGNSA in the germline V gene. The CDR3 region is CAGSLAGDIQYF. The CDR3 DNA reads TGTGCCGGCAGCTTAGCGGGAGACATTCAGTACTTC.

CDR3 DNA: TGTGCCAGCAGTCGGAGCGATATGGTAAAGGAGACCCAGTACTTC. This translates into CASSRSDMVKETQYF. V and J are TRBV7-6 and TRBJ2-5; D remains ambiguous. Germline V lookup: CDR1 SGHVS, CDR2 FNYEAQ. V gave up 6 bases and J gave up 5 bases, with 19 bases separating them. This CDR3 has 15 amino acids. Supplemented by reference TRBV7-6 and TRBJ2-5, the full variable domain reads GAGVSQSPRYKVTKRGQDVALRCDPISGHVSLYWYRQALGQGPEFLTYFNYEAQQDKSGLPNDRFSAERPEGSISTLTIQRTEQRDSAMYRCASSRSDMVKETQYFGPGTRLLVL.

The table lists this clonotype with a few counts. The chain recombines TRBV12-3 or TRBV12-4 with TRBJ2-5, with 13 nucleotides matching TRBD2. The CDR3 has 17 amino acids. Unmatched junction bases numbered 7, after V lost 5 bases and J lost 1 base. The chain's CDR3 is CASSRRGLAGLQETQYF. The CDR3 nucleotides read TGTGCCAGCAGTCGCAGGGGACTAGCGGGACTCCAAGAGACCCAGTACTTC.

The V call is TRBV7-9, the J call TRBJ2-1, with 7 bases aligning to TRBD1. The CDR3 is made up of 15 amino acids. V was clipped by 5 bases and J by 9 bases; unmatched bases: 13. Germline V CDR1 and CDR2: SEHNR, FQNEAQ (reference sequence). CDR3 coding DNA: TGTGCCAGCAGCAGTCGACAGGGCAGGAATAGTGAGCAGTTCTTC. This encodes CASSSRQGRNSEQFF. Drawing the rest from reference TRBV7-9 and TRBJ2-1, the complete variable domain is DTGVSQNPRHKITKRGQNVTFRCDPISEHNRLYWYRQTLGQGPEFLTYFQNEAQLEKSRLLSDRFSAERPKGSFSTLEIQRTEQGDSAMYLCASSSRQGRNSEQFFGPGTRLTVL.

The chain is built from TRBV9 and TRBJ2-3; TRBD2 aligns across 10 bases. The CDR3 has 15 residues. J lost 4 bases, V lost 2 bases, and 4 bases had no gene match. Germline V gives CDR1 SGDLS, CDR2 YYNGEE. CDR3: CASSVSGREADTQYF. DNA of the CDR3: TGTGCCAGCAGCGTCAGCGGGAGGGAGGCAGATACGCAGTATTTT.

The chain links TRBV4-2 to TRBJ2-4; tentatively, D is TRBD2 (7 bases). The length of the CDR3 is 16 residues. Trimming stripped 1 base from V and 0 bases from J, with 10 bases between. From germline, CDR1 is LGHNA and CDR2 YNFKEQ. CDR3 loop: CASSQGGGVAKNIQYF. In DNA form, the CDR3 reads TGTGCCAGCAGCCAAGGAGGGGGGGTAGCCAAAAACATTCAGTACTTC.